Listed below are T cell receptor beta chains from one sample, sequenced in a study of cytomegalovirus exposure and HLA in healthy donors. This table comes from immunoSEQ multiplex PCR, and its TCRdb copy is limited to in-frame clones, with some not included. The repertoire holds 90,000 to 120,000 clones, with about 80% as singletons. The sequencing input was PBMCs. The receptors shown here come from a young man in good health and CMV-seronegative. Each CDR3 is given with its conserved first and last residue. D genes are given only for firm matches. A clone size is listed for some rows: how often the clone was seen (once, few, many), or a class if it is expanded.

>TRBD2|TRBV9|NA|TRBJ2-5
TGTGCCAGCAGCGTAGCGGGAGGGGGGGAGACCCAGTACTTC
CASSVAGGGETQYF
>TRBD1|TRBV28|NA|TRBJ1-1
TGTGCCAGCAGTTCCTCGGGACAGGCCGACCAGCTGGGTGAAGCTTTCTTT
CASSSSGQADQLGEAFF
>TRBD2|TRBV12-5|NA|TRBJ2-3
TGTGCTAGTGGTTTGCGAAATGCGGGGGAACTCGACACAGATACGCAGTATTTT
CASGLRNAGELDTDTQYF
>NA|TRBV28|once|TRBJ1-1
TGTGCCAGCATCGGCACTGAAGCTTTCTTT
CASIGTEAFF
>NA|TRBV19|NA|TRBJ1-1
TGTGCCAGTAACAACATTGGGGGGGTCAGGGCTGAAGCTTTCTTT
CASNNIGGVRAEAFF
>TRBD2|TRBV28|few|TRBJ2-7
TGTGCCAGCAGGCCACTAGCGGGGGACTACGAGCAGTACTTC
CASRPLAGDYEQYF
>TRBD1|TRBV29-1|many|TRBJ2-3
TGCAGCGTTGAGTACTGGGCAGGGGGCCAGGCAACAGATACGCAGTATTTT
CSVEYWAGGQATDTQYF
>NA|TRBV30|NA|TRBJ1-2
TGTGCCTGGAGTGTAGGGCCCAGGGGCTATGGCTACACCTTC
CAWSVGPRGYGYTF
>NA|TRBV5-6|NA|TRBJ2-2
TGTGCCAGCAGCCGGGGAGGGGGTGGCGTTAACACCGGGGAGCTGTTTTTT
CASSRGGGGVNTGELFF
>NA|TRBV7-9|NA|TRBJ1-4
TGTGCCAGCAGCTTGTCTGCAGGGTTGGTTGAAAAACTGTTTTTT
CASSLSAGLVEKLFF
>NA|TRBV7-9|few|TRBJ1-5
TGTGCCAGCAGCTTAGCACGGGAACCCCAGCATTTT
CASSLAREPQHF
>NA|TRBV5-1|NA|TRBJ2-3
TGCGCCAGCAGCTTGGTTAGCGGTCCTAGCACAGATACGCAGTATTTT
CASSLVSGPSTDTQYF
>NA|TRBV19|NA|TRBJ2-1
TGTGCCAGTAGTACCGGCGTGCTGCGGGGGCAGTTCTTC
CASSTGVLRGQFF
>TRBD1|TRBV15|NA|TRBJ2-7
TGTGCCACCAGCAATAGACAGGGGGAGGGGGAGCAGTACTTC
CATSNRQGEGEQYF
>TRBD1|TRBV11-3|NA|TRBJ2-7
TGTGCCAGCAGCTTGGGGACAGGGAGCTGGGAGCAGTACTTC
CASSLGTGSWEQYF
>NA|TRBV1|few|TRBJ2-3
TGCACCACCCGTAAGAATAGCGGGAGAGTGGCAGATACGCAGTATTTT
CTTRKNSGRVADTQYF
>TRBD1|TRBV2|medium-sized|TRBJ1-1
TGTGCCGTTACTACCAGGGGGCTCGGAGCTTTCTTT
CAVTTRGLGAFF
>TRBD1|TRBV5-1|NA|TRBJ1-1
TGCGCCAGCAGCTTACAAACAGGGGGCACTGAAGCTTTCTTT
CASSLQTGGTEAFF
>TRBD1|TRBV2|NA|TRBJ1-6
TGTGCCAGCAGTGAGGCTATCACAGGGGGTTCACCCCTCCACTTT
CASSEAITGGSPLHF
>NA|TRBV19|few|TRBJ1-4
TGTGCCAGTAGTATGAGCGGGGGCGCGGCTAATGAAAAACTGTTTTTT
CASSMSGGAANEKLFF
>NA|TRBV10-1|NA|TRBJ2-5
TGCGCCAGCAGTGCAGGGGGGGAGACCCAGTACTTC
CASSAGGETQYF
>NA|TRBV29-1|NA|TRBJ1-3
TGCAGCGGGGGGGATTCTGGAAACACCATATATTTT
CSGGDSGNTIYF
>TRBD1|TRBV6-5|NA|TRBJ1-2
TGTGCCAGCAGTTACTCGACAGGGACAGGGGTCTACACCTTC
CASSYSTGTGVYTF
>TRBD1|TRBV10-1|NA|TRBJ1-1
TGCGCCAGCAGTGATGGAGGGGGCCGTACTGAAGCTTTCTTT
CASSDGGGRTEAFF
>TRBD2|TRBV19|few|TRBJ2-3
TGTGCCAGTAGGGGACTAGCGGGGAGCGGAGTAGCAGATACGCAGTATTTT
CASRGLAGSGVADTQYF
>TRBD1|TRBV2|few|TRBJ1-2
TGTGCCAGCAGTGAAGCGAAGGGACAGGGGGCGAGTGGCTACACCTTC
CASSEAKGQGASGYTF
>TRBD2|TRBV6-5|NA|TRBJ2-7
TGTGCCAGCAGTTCAGCGGGGGTGAGGGAGCAGTACTTC
CASSSAGVREQYF
>TRBD1|TRBV5-1|NA|TRBJ2-7
TGCGCCAGCGGATCGACAGGGCCCCACGAGCAGTACTTC
CASGSTGPHEQYF
>TRBD2|TRBV5-1|NA|TRBJ2-3
TGCGCCAGCAGCTTGGGTTTGGAGGCTAGCGGGAGCACAGATACGCAGTATTTT
CASSLGLEASGSTDTQYF
>NA|TRBV5-1|few|TRBJ1-3
TGCGCCAGCAGCGCGTCAGGCGCTTGGGGAAACACCATATATTTT
CASSASGAWGNTIYF
>TRBD2|TRBV27|NA|TRBJ2-3
TGTGCCAGCAGACGAAAAGCGGGAGGTAGCACAGATACGCAGTATTTT
CASRRKAGGSTDTQYF
>NA|TRBV15|NA|TRBJ1-2
TGTGCCACCAGCGGAATTTCGGCAGCAAGGGGTGTCGACTATGGCTACACCTTC
CATSGISAARGVDYGYTF
>TRBD2|TRBV27|few|TRBJ2-1
TGTGCCAGCAGTTTAGCTAGCGGGAACAATGAGCAGTTCTTC
CASSLASGNNEQFF
>TRBD2|TRBV9|once|TRBJ2-3
TGTGCCAGCAGCGTAGGTCTGGCGGGAGGGCCCTCAGATACGCAGTATTTT
CASSVGLAGGPSDTQYF
>NA|TRBV28|NA|TRBJ2-5
TGTGCCAGCAGTTTAGTGGGGGCTGGGGAGACCCAGTACTTC
CASSLVGAGETQYF
>NA|TRBV19|NA|TRBJ1-2
TGTGCCAGTAGTCCCGCAGGTATTATCTATGGCTACACCTTC
CASSPAGIIYGYTF
>NA|TRBV21-1|NA|TRBJ2-5
TGTGCCAGCAGCAAAGCATCAGCGGGAGAGCGGGAGACCCAGTACTTC
CASSKASAGERETQYF
>NA|TRBV2|NA|TRBJ1-5
TGTGCCAGCAGTGGTAGCAGTTTCAATCAGCCCCAGCATTTT
CASSGSSFNQPQHF
>NA|TRBV4-1|medium-sized|TRBJ2-7
TGCGCCAGCAGTCCTCGGGACGGGGGCTACGAGCAGTACTTC
CASSPRDGGYEQYF
>TRBD1|TRBV2|once|TRBJ1-5
TGTGCCAGCAGTACAGGGGGGAGGTGGCAGCCCCAGCATTTT
CASSTGGRWQPQHF
>NA|TRBV30|once|TRBJ2-5
TGTGCCTGGATAACAGGGGAGACCCAGTACTTC
CAWITGETQYF
>NA|TRBV6-1|NA|TRBJ1-5
TGTGCCAGCCAGAAACCTAATCAGCCCCAGCATTTT
CASQKPNQPQHF
>NA|TRBV7-3|once|TRBJ2-1
TGTGCCAGCAGTACAACAGGGGGGGTTTACAATGAGCAGTTCTTC
CASSTTGGVYNEQFF
>TRBD1|TRBV15|NA|TRBJ1-2
TGTGCCACCAGCAGAGATCTTGTAGGACAGGGCCACGGAAATGGCTACACCTTC
CATSRDLVGQGHGNGYTF
>NA|TRBV30|NA|TRBJ1-5
TGTGCCTGGAGGACGGGAGGGAATCAGCCCCAGCATTTT
CAWRTGGNQPQHF
>TRBD1|TRBV30|few|TRBJ2-7
TGTGCCTCCGGGACAGGCCTCTCCTACGAGCAGTACTTC
CASGTGLSYEQYF
>TRBD1|TRBV29-1|NA|TRBJ2-7
TGCAGCGCTCGGACAGGGACATCCCACGAGCAGTACTTC
CSARTGTSHEQYF
>NA|TRBV5-6|once|TRBJ1-6
TGTGCCAGCAGCTTAGTTACAGTCAACTCACCCCTCCACTTT
CASSLVTVNSPLHF
>TRBD1|TRBV5-1|few|TRBJ1-4
TGCGCCAGCAGCCCACAGGGGGCTTTTAATGAAAAACTGTTTTTT
CASSPQGAFNEKLFF
>TRBD1|TRBV10-3|once|TRBJ1-1
TGTGCCATCAGCGGGACAGGGGGGTTGATGGATTTCTTT
CAISGTGGLMDFF
>TRBD2|TRBV7-8|NA|TRBJ2-1
TGTGCCAGCAGCTTAGGTCTCAGAGCGGGAGGGGCCAATGAGCAGTTCTTC
CASSLGLRAGGANEQFF
>TRBD2|TRBV6-1|NA|TRBJ2-2
TGTGCCAGCAGCCAACTAGCGGGGGATACCGGGGAGCTGTTTTTT
CASSQLAGDTGELFF
>NA|TRBV10-3|NA|TRBJ1-4
TGTGCCATCAGTGAGCAGTCAACTAATGAAAAACTGTTTTTT
CAISEQSTNEKLFF
>NA|TRBV7-9|NA|TRBJ2-7
TGTTCCAGCAGCTTAGGAGCTAGTAACGAGCAGTACTTC
CSSSLGASNEQYF
>NA|TRBV4-1|few|TRBJ2-7
TGCGCCAGCAGCCAAGCCCATGGCGCCGACAGGCGCTCCTACGAGCAGTACTTC
CASSQAHGADRRSYEQYF
>TRBD2|TRBV6-1|once|TRBJ2-5
TGTGCCAGTCAACCCCTAGCGGTTCAAGAGACCCAGTACTTC
CASQPLAVQETQYF
>TRBD2|TRBV4-1|NA|TRBJ2-1
TGCGCCAGCAGCGCCCCCGGGACTAGGACCTACAATGAGCAGTTCTTC
CASSAPGTRTYNEQFF
>TRBD1|TRBV2|NA|TRBJ1-1
TGTGCCAGCAGACGGACAGGTGAAGCTTTCTTT
CASRRTGEAFF